The 16 T cell receptor beta chains below were found in one sample sequenced in a study of T-cell memory formation after mild COVID-19. One entry per CDR3 protein, called by TCRdb with MiXCR from the 5' RACE reads. The sample consists of a few hundred thousand distinct CDR3 sequences, approximately 19% of them appearing once. Material: PBMCs or a T cell subset sorted from them (not recorded which). Receptors were obtained from a man younger than 35 who had mild COVID-19 (a few samples of this study predate the infection). Cell type and time point are not known.

This clonotype was seen at least ten times. This chain connects TRBV6-6 to TRBJ2-1; the match to TRBD2 covers 14 bases. Germline lookup yields CDR1 MNHNY and CDR2 SVGAGI (reference sequence). The CDR3 runs to 15 residues. Germline trimming cut 2 bases from V and 7 bases from J; bases unmatched to any gene: 1. CDR3 region: CASSYGTSGGNEQFF. CDR3 nucleotides: TGTGCCAGCAGTTACGGGACTAGCGGGGGTAATGAGCAGTTCTTC.

The chain joins TRBV7-9 to TRBJ1-1; no definite D call. V shed 2 bases and J shed 6 bases, with 7 bases lying between them. The CDR3 extends over 12 amino acids. Germline CDR1 and CDR2: SEHNR and FQNEAQ (reference sequence). The CDR3 coding sequence is TGTGCCAGCAGCTTAAGGGTCGCTGAAGCTTTCTTT. It is translated as CASSLRVAEAFF.

CDR3 nucleotide sequence: TGCAGCTTACTAGCGGGATCCTACGAGCAGTACTTC. It yields the protein CSLLAGSYEQYF. The chain links TRBV20-1 to TRBJ2-7; 10 positions match TRBD2. CDR1 is DFQATT and CDR2 is SNEGSKA in the germline V gene (reference sequence). The CDR3 consists of 12 residues.

V gene TRBV9 combines with J gene TRBJ1-3, with D perhaps matching TRBD1 (5 bases). The CDR3 runs to 17 residues. CDR1 is SGDLS and CDR2 is YYNGEE in the germline V gene. Trimming took off 0 bases at V and 5 bases at J, with 18 bases between the two ends. The CDR3 DNA follows: TGTGCCAGCAGCGTAGGATCCTTCCCGGGACTACGAAACACCATATATTTT. Translating it yields CASSVGSFPGLRNTIYF.

CDR3 nucleotide sequence: TGTGCCAGCAGCCCTCCGGGGACAGGGAATTCACCCCTCCACTTT. As protein: CASSPPGTGNSPLHF. The rearrangement links TRBV7-9 to TRBJ1-6; 9 bases fit TRBD1. This CDR3 is 15 amino acids long. V shed 5 bases, J shed 7 bases, and the junction held 6 bases outside the gene matches. Looked up from germline, CDR1 is SEHNR and CDR2 is FQNEAQ (reference sequence).

J is TRBJ2-3 and V is TRBV6-5; D perhaps matches TRBD1 (6 bases). Germline V gene sequence: CDR1 MNHEY, CDR2 SVGAGI. Deletions cut 6 bases from V and 6 bases from J, with 13 bases between. The CDR3 covers 13 residues. Here the CDR3 reads CASSAGVRDTQYF. The CDR3 coding sequence is TGTGCCAGCAGCGCAGGGGTTAGGGATACGCAGTATTTT.

This clonotype was counted only a few times. V usage is TRBV4-2 and J usage is TRBJ1-2; no clear D gene. Germline V gene lookup returns CDR1 LGHNA and CDR2 YNFKEQ. V lost 8 bases and J 4 bases, leaving 11 bases between the germline ends. This CDR3 has 12 residues. The DNA for the CDR3 is TGTGCCAGCGGACCTGCTTCCTATGGCTACACCTTC. Amino acid sequence: CASGPASYGYTF.

This clonotype was detected only a few times. The chain uses TRBV9 and TRBJ1-6; 9 positions agree with TRBD1. Trimming at V came to 3 bases and at J to 10 bases, leaving 11 bases not matched to a gene. In germline, CDR1 is SGDLS, CDR2 YYNGEE. The CDR3 covers 16 residues. As DNA, the CDR3 is TGTGCCAGCAGCGAGGGAGGGGGACAGGGAAAATCACCCCTCCACTTT. Translated, it gives CASSEGGGQGKSPLHF.

This chain joins TRBV10-3 and TRBJ1-5; D remains unclear. From germline, CDR1 is ENHRY and CDR2 SYGVKD. The CDR3 runs to 13 residues. V gave up 11 bases and J gave up 2 bases, with 13 bases separating them. CDR3 protein: CAVRPGGNQPQHF. In DNA form, the CDR3 reads TGTGCCGTGCGGCCCGGGGGCAATCAGCCCCAGCATTTT.

This clonotype was observed many times. The chain links TRBV7-2 to TRBJ1-1, with D unresolved. The CDR3 runs 13 residues. Deletions cut 1 base from V and 3 bases from J, with 6 bases between. Germline CDR1 is SGHTA and CDR2 is FQGNSA. The CDR3 DNA reads TGTGCCAGCAGCTTAGTTTTGGACACTGAAGCTTTCTTT. Translating it yields CASSLVLDTEAFF.

This clonotype was observed many times. The gene calls are TRBV6-5 and TRBJ1-2, with a possible D match to TRBD1 (5 bases). CDR1 is MNHEY, CDR2 SVGAGI, per germline. Trimming removed 0 bases from V and 2 bases from J, with 7 bases in between. The CDR3 is 14 residues long. CDR3 sequence: CASSYSQGNYGYTF. CDR3 in DNA: TGTGCCAGCAGTTACTCTCAGGGCAACTATGGCTACACCTTC.

This clonotype was detected ten times or more. The rearrangement links TRBV2 to TRBJ2-1; TRBD2 matches 9 bases. CDR1 and CDR2 (germline): SNHLY, FYNNEI. The CDR3 sequence is 17 residues long. The ends lost 6 bases at V and 6 bases at J; junction bases unmatched: 15. CDR3 residues: CASRAGTSPSSSNEQFF. DNA of the CDR3: TGTGCCAGCAGAGCCGGGACTAGCCCCTCATCGTCCAATGAGCAGTTCTTC.

This clonotype was observed a handful of times. The chain joins TRBV4-2 to TRBJ1-1, with 8 positions matching TRBD1. Trimming at V came to 0 bases and at J to 0 bases, leaving 9 bases not matched to a gene. Germline values: CDR1 LGHNA, CDR2 YNFKEQ. This CDR3 has 18 amino acids. The CDR3, as DNA: TGTGCCAGCAGCCAAGATCGGGCAGGGGGCTACTTGAACACTGAAGCTTTCTTT. As protein: CASSQDRAGGYLNTEAFF.

This clonotype was detected only a few times. The chain combines TRBV5-1 with TRBJ2-3; D remains unclear. Germline V gene sequence: CDR1 SGHRS, CDR2 YFSETQ. This CDR3 has 15 amino acids. Trimming removed 4 bases at V and 2 bases at J, with 14 bases between. CDR3 bases: TGCGCCAGCAGCCAAAGAACCCTAAACACAGATACGCAGTATTTT. Translating it yields CASSQRTLNTDTQYF.

The chain links TRBV6-2 or TRBV6-3 to TRBJ2-1; no definite D call. The CDR3 extends over 11 amino acids. Germline values: CDR1 MNHEY, CDR2 SVGEGT. The ends were cut back, 6 bases at V and 13 bases at J, with 13 bases in the middle. The CDR3 DNA reads TGTGCCAGCAGAACCGGGCCCGGACAGTTCTTC. Translated, it gives CASRTGPGQFF.

This clonotype was detected a few times. The chain couples TRBV12-3 or TRBV12-4 to TRBJ2-1; TRBD1 aligns across 11 bases. The CDR3 sequence is 14 residues long. V lost 4 bases and J lost 8; bases outside the gene matches: 4. CDR3 residues: CASSSWTGGDEQFF. Here the CDR3 DNA reads TGTGCCAGCAGTTCGTGGACAGGGGGCGATGAGCAGTTCTTC.